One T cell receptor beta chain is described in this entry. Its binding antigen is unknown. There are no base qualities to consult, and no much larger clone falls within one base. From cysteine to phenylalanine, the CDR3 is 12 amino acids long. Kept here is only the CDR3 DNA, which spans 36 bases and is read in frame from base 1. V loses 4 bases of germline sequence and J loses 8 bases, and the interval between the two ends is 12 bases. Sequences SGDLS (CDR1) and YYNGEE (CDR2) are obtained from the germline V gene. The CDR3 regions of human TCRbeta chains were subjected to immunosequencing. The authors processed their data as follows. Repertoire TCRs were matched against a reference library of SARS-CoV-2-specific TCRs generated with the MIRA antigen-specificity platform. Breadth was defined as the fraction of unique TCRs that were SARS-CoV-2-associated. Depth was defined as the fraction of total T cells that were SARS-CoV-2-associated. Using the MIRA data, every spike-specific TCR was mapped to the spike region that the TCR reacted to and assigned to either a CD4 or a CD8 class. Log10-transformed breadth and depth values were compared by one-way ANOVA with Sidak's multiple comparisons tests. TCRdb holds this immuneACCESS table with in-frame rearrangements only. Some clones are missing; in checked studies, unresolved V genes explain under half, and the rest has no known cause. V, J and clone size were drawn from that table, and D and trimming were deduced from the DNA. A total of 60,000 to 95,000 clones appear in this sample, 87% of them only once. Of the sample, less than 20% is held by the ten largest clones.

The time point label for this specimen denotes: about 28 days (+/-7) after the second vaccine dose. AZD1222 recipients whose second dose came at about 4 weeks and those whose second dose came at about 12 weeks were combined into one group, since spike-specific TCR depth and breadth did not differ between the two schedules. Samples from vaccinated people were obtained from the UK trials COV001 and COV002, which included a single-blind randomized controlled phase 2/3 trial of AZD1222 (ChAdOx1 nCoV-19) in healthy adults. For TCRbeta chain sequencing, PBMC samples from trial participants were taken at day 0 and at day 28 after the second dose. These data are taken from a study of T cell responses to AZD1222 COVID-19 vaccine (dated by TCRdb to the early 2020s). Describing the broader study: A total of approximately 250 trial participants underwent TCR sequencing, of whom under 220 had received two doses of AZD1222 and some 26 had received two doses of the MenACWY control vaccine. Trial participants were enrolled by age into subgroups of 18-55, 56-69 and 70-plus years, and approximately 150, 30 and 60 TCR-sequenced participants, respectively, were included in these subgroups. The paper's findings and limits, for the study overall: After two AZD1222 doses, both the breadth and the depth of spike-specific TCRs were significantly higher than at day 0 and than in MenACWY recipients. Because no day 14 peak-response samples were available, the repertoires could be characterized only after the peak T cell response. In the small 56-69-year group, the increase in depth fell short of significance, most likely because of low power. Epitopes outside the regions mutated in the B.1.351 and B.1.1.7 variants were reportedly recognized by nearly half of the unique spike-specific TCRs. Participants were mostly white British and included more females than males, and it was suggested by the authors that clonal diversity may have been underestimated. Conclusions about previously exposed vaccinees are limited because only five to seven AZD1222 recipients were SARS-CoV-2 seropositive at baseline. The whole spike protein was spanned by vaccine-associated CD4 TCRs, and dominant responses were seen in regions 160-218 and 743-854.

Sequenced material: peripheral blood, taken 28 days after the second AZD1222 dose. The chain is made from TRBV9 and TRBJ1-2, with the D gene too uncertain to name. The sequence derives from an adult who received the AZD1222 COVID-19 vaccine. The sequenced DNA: TGTGCCAGCAGCCGCCCCCGCCAGGGCTACACCTTC. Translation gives CASSRPRQGYTF.